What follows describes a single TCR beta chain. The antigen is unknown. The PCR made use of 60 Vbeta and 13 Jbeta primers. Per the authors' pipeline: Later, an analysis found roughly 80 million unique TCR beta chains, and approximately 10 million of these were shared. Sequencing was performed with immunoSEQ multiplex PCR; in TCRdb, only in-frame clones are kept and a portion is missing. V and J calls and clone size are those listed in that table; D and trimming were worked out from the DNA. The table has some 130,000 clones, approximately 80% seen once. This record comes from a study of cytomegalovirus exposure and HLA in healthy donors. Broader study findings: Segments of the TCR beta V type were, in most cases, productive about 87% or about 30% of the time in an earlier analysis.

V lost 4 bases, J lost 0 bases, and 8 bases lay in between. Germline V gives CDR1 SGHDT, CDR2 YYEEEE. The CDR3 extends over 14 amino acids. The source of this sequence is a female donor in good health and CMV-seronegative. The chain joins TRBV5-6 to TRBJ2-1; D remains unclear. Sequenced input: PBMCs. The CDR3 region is CASSRSSSYNEQFF. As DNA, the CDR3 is TGTGCCAGCAGCCGGTCGAGCTCCTACAATGAGCAGTTCTTC.